This TCR beta chain was found in a study of T cells in Graves' hyperthyroidism and ophthalmopathy. Whole-study context: Blood was drawn when the patient was first diagnosed and still untreated.

Using RNA transcripts as the source, TCR beta CDR3 regions were amplified. The study used the HTBI primer set for a first-round RT-PCR of the TCR CDR3. TCRdb itself ran the multiplex PCR reads through MiXCR, one entry per CDR3 protein. The sample holds under 300,000 distinct CDR3 sequences, more than 12% seen once. Study-level results: Ophthalmopathy was model-predicted a median roughly 6.3 months pre-onset.

The V gene end was trimmed by 6 bases and the J gene end by 5 bases; junction bases not matched to a gene: 14. The germline gives CDR1 SGHRS, CDR2 YFSETQ. The CDR3 totals 17 residues. At least ten counts were recorded for this clonotype. What it binds is not known. The rearrangement links TRBV5-1 to TRBJ2-1; TRBD2 agrees at 10 bases. Material for sequencing was blood. The receptor comes from a woman between 40 and 50 years old with Graves' hyperthyroidism that later progressed to Graves' ophthalmopathy. The CDR3 DNA reads as TGCGCCAGCAACACTGGGCGGGGGGGACTAGCGAACAATGAGCAGTTCTTC. It is translated as CASNTGRGGLANNEQFF. The variable domain in full, with the rest retrieved from reference TRBV5-1 and TRBJ2-1, is KAGVTQTPRYLIKTRGQQVTLSCSPISGHRSVSWYQQTPGQGLQFLFEYFSETQRNKGNFPGRFSGRQFSNSRSEMNVSTLELGDSALYLCASNTGRGGLANNEQFFGPGTRLTVL.